These 20 T cell receptor beta chains were all obtained from the same sample, sequenced in a study of cytomegalovirus exposure and HLA in healthy donors. The PCR had 60 Vbeta and 13 Jbeta primers. TCRdb's table, derived via immunoSEQ multiplex PCR, lists solely in-frame clones and lacks some. The table lists about 150,000 clones, 80% of them singletons. Input material: PBMCs. These receptor sequences come from a man under 40 in good health and CMV-seropositive.

This clone was found a few times. The chain links TRBV6-5 to TRBJ2-2; 10 bases match TRBD2. V lost 6 bases and J lost 4; bases outside the gene matches: 5. There are 15 residues in the CDR3. Germline-derived CDR1 and CDR2 are MNHEY and SVGAGI. The chain's CDR3 is CASRGTSETTGELFF. CDR3 sequence (DNA): TGTGCCAGCAGGGGGACTAGCGAGACCACCGGGGAGCTGTTTTTT.

This clone was detected only once. Sequence at one end of the junction differs from germline and may be a read error. The chain carries TRBV7-7 and TRBJ1-4; possibly TRBD1 for D (5 bases). Looked up from germline, CDR1 is SSHAT and CDR2 is FNYEAQ (reference sequence). This CDR3 has 15 amino acids. The CDR3 protein is CASSPGRGLHEKLFF. In nucleotides, the CDR3 is TGTGCTAGCAGCCCCGGGCGGGGACTACATGAAAAACTGTTTTTT.

J is TRBJ2-1 and V is TRBV7-8; 11 bases match TRBD2. Germline V gene lookup returns CDR1 SGHVS and CDR2 FQNEAQ. The CDR3 runs to 16 residues. V lost 1 base, J lost 10 bases, and 9 bases stayed unmatched. DNA for the CDR3: TGTGCCAGCAGCTTAGGGGTAGCGGGGGGGAACGGGGAGCAGTTCTTC. This codes for CASSLGVAGGNGEQFF.

This chain connects TRBV7-3 to TRBJ2-1; possibly TRBD1 for D (6 bases). The CDR3 is 16 amino acids. Trimming removed 5 bases at V and 6 bases at J, with 20 bases between. The germline gives CDR1 SGHTA, CDR2 FQGTGA. In DNA, the CDR3 is TGTGCCAGCAGCCGAGAGGGGACAACCCCCGTCAATGAGCAGTTCTTC. As protein: CASSREGTTPVNEQFF. Looking up the rest from reference TRBV7-3 and TRBJ2-1 gives the full variable domain: GAGVSQTPSNKVTEKGKYVELRCDPISGHTALYWYRQSLGQGPEFLIYFQGTGAADDSGLPNDRFFAVRPEGSVSTLKIQRTERGDSAVYLCASSREGTTPVNEQFFGPGTRLTVL.

The chain combines TRBV7-9 with TRBJ2-1; TRBD1 agrees at 10 bases. V was clipped by 4 bases and J by 0 bases; unmatched bases: 6. Germline V gives CDR1 SEHNR, CDR2 FQNEAQ (reference sequence). The CDR3 covers 17 residues. CDR3 loop: CASSSWTGGYSYNEQFF. CDR3 sequence (DNA): TGTGCCAGCAGCTCGTGGACAGGGGGGTACTCCTACAATGAGCAGTTCTTC.

The chain employs TRBV5-4 and TRBJ2-6; 9 nucleotides match TRBD2. The V segment lost 4 bases and the J segment 0 bases; nucleotides outside the gene matches: 5. CDR3 size: 17 residues. In germline, CDR1 is SGHNT, CDR2 YYREEE (reference sequence). CDR3 residues: CASSKPGLASGANVLTF. DNA for the CDR3: TGTGCCAGCAGCAAACCGGGACTAGCCTCTGGGGCCAACGTCCTGACTTTC.

The chain recombines TRBV9 with TRBJ2-7; no definite D call. CDR1 is SGDLS and CDR2 is YYNGEE in the germline V gene. The CDR3 is 14 residues long. With 0 bases removed from V and 2 bases from J, the gap between germline ends came to 9 bases. This chain's CDR3 is CASSVGSGPYEQYF. CDR3 coding DNA: TGTGCCAGCAGCGTAGGGAGTGGCCCCTACGAGCAGTACTTC.

The genes are TRBV28 and TRBJ2-5, with TRBD2 matching 8 bases. Germline trimming cut 5 bases from V and 2 bases from J; bases unmatched to any gene: 10. The CDR3 is 16 amino acids. Germline lookup yields CDR1 MDHEN and CDR2 SYDVKM. The CDR3 loop is CASSGGGTREQETQYF. Written as DNA, the CDR3 is TGTGCCAGCAGTGGGGGGGGGACTAGAGAACAAGAGACCCAGTACTTC.

This sequence joins TRBV28 and TRBJ1-1; the match to TRBD1 covers 8 bases. The CDR3 runs 15 residues. Germline V lookup: CDR1 MDHEN, CDR2 SYDVKM. The J segment lost 4 bases and the V segment lost 5 bases, leaving 9 bases of the junction unmatched. This CDR3 is CASSPQGAMGTEAFF. The CDR3 DNA follows: TGTGCCAGCAGTCCCCAGGGGGCAATGGGCACTGAAGCTTTCTTT.

The chain employs TRBV5-5 and TRBJ2-1, with D perhaps TRBD1 (6 bases). This CDR3 comprises 13 residues. Per the germline V gene, CDR1 is SGHKS and CDR2 is YYEKEE (reference sequence). V lost 5 bases, J lost 7 bases, and 13 bases lay in between. CDR3 nucleotide sequence: TGTGCCAGCAGTCGCGACAGGCTAAATGAGCAGTTCTTC. It yields the protein CASSRDRLNEQFF.

The chain links TRBV28 to TRBJ2-7; D not resolved. The length of the CDR3 is 11 residues. The V gene's germline CDR1 is MDHEN and CDR2 SYDVKM. V lost 5 bases, J lost 2 bases, and 4 bases lay in between. In nucleotides, the CDR3 is TGTGCCAGCAGTCAAACCTACGAGCAGTACTTC. Amino acids: CASSQTYEQYF.

This rearrangement joins TRBV5-1 to TRBJ2-5, with a tentative D call TRBD2 (6 bases). The better agreement between TRBJ2-7 and the DNA end casts doubt on the J call. CDR3 size: 14 residues. Germline values: CDR1 SGHRS, CDR2 YFSETQ. CDR3 amino acids: CASSLREFPYEQYF. CDR3 in DNA: TGCGCCAGCAGCTTGCGGGAGTTCCCCTACGAGCAGTACTTC.

This clone has only one observation. This chain uses TRBV29-1 with TRBJ2-1, with 7 positions matching TRBD1. V trimming: 7 bases; J trimming: 6 bases; junction bases outside the gene matches: 12. The CDR3 totals 14 residues. Looked up from germline, CDR1 is SQVTM and CDR2 is ANQGSEA. The CDR3 region is CSGQTSGTVNEQFF. Here the CDR3 DNA reads TGCAGCGGTCAAACGTCCGGGACAGTCAATGAGCAGTTCTTC.

The V and J genes are TRBV2 and TRBJ1-5; 7 bases agree with TRBD1. The CDR3 totals 14 residues. Unmatched junction bases numbered 7, after V lost 5 bases and J lost 6 bases. Per the germline V gene, CDR1 is SNHLY and CDR2 is FYNNEI. The CDR3: CASSTDRESQPQHF. The CDR3 DNA reads TGTGCCAGCAGTACAGACAGGGAAAGTCAGCCCCAGCATTTT.

CDR3 DNA sequence: TGTGCCACCAGCAGAGGGAGTCCTTCTTCTTACAATGAGCAGTTCTTC. Its protein product is CATSRGSPSSYNEQFF. The rearrangement links TRBV15 to TRBJ2-1; D unclear. This CDR3 contains 16 residues. The germline CDR1 and CDR2 sequences are LNHNV and YYDKDF (reference sequence). V dropped 1 base and J dropped 4 bases, with 14 bases sitting between them. Full variable domain (missing parts from reference TRBV15 and TRBJ2-1): DAMVIQNPRYQVTQFGKPVTLSCSQTLNHNVMYWYQQKSSQAPKLLFHYYDKDFNNEADTPDNFQSRRPNTSFCFLDIRSPGLGDTAMYLCATSRGSPSSYNEQFFGPGTRLTVL.

Notes on this clone: A read error may account for a junction end that differs from germline. V gene TRBV27 combines with J gene TRBJ2-2, with D possibly TRBD1 on 6 matching bases. The germline CDR1 and CDR2 sequences are MNHEY and SMNVEV (reference sequence). The CDR3 spans 17 residues. The CDR3: CASSFSKGVTRFGVLFF. The CDR3 DNA reads TGTGCCAGCAGTTTCTCTAAGGGGGTCACACGTTTCGGGGTGCTGTTTTTT.

V usage is TRBV15 and J usage is TRBJ2-2, with 9 bases fitting TRBD2. The V and J ends lost 1 base and 3 bases, in that order; junction bases with no gene match: 3. CDR3 length equals 16 residues. Looked up from germline, CDR1 is LNHNV and CDR2 is YYDKDF (reference sequence). The CDR3 DNA sequence: TGTGCCACCAGCAGAGGACTAGCGGAAGACACCGGGGAGCTGTTTTTT. Its translation is CATSRGLAEDTGELFF.

This clone was recorded a few times. The gene calls are TRBV27 and TRBJ2-3, with 7 bases matching TRBD1. J lost 2 bases, V lost 0 bases, and 8 bases had no gene match. The CDR3 is 17 residues long. In germline, CDR1 is MNHEY, CDR2 SMNVEV (reference sequence). CDR3 DNA: TGTGCCAGCAGTTTATCGAGGGGGACAGAAACCACAGATACGCAGTATTTT. The encoded protein is CASSLSRGTETTDTQYF.

J is TRBJ1-1 and V is TRBV2; D is unclear. Between the trimmed V and J ends, which lost 5 bases and 3 bases, there was a span of 10 bases. The CDR3 loop spans 13 amino acids. The germline V gene has CDR1 SNHLY and CDR2 FYNNEI. The CDR3 nucleotides are TGTGCCAGCAGTCCCCCCGGGTACACTGAAGCTTTCTTT. Translation gives CASSPPGYTEAFF. Using reference TRBV2 and TRBJ1-1 for the parts outside the CDR3, the full variable domain is EPEVTQTPSHQVTQMGQEVILRCVPISNHLYFYWYRQILGQKVEFLVSFYNNEISEKSEIFDDQFSVERPDGSNFTLKIRSTKLEDSAMYFCASSPPGYTEAFFGQGTRLTVV.

The chain combines TRBV7-9 with TRBJ1-1; D may be TRBD1 (5 bases). Germline values: CDR1 SEHNR, CDR2 FQNEAQ (reference sequence). The CDR3 sequence is 16 residues long. The V and J ends lost 1 base and 8 bases respectively, with 20 bases between them. The CDR3 spells CASSLVQAQGGEEAFF. The CDR3, as DNA: TGTGCCAGCAGCTTAGTGCAGGCTCAGGGCGGGGAAGAAGCTTTCTTT.